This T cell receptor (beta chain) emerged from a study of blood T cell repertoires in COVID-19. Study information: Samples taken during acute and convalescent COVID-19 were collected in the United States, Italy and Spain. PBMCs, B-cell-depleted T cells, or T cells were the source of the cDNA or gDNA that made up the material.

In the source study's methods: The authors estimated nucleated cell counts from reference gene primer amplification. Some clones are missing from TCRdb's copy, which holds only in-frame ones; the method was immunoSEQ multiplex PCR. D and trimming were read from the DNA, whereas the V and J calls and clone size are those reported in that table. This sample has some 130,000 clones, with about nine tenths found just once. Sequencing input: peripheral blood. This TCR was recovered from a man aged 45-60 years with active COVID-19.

The CDR3 loop reads CASSLAGQTTGELFF. CDR3 nucleotides: TGCGCCAGCAGCTTGGCGGGACAGACCACCGGGGAGCTGTTTTTT. The V gene is TRBV5-1, the J gene TRBJ2-2; TRBD1 agrees at 7 bases. With 0 bases clipped from V and 4 bases from J, the junction kept 3 bases outside the gene matches. This CDR3 contains 15 residues. Germline CDR1 SGHRS, CDR2 YFSETQ.